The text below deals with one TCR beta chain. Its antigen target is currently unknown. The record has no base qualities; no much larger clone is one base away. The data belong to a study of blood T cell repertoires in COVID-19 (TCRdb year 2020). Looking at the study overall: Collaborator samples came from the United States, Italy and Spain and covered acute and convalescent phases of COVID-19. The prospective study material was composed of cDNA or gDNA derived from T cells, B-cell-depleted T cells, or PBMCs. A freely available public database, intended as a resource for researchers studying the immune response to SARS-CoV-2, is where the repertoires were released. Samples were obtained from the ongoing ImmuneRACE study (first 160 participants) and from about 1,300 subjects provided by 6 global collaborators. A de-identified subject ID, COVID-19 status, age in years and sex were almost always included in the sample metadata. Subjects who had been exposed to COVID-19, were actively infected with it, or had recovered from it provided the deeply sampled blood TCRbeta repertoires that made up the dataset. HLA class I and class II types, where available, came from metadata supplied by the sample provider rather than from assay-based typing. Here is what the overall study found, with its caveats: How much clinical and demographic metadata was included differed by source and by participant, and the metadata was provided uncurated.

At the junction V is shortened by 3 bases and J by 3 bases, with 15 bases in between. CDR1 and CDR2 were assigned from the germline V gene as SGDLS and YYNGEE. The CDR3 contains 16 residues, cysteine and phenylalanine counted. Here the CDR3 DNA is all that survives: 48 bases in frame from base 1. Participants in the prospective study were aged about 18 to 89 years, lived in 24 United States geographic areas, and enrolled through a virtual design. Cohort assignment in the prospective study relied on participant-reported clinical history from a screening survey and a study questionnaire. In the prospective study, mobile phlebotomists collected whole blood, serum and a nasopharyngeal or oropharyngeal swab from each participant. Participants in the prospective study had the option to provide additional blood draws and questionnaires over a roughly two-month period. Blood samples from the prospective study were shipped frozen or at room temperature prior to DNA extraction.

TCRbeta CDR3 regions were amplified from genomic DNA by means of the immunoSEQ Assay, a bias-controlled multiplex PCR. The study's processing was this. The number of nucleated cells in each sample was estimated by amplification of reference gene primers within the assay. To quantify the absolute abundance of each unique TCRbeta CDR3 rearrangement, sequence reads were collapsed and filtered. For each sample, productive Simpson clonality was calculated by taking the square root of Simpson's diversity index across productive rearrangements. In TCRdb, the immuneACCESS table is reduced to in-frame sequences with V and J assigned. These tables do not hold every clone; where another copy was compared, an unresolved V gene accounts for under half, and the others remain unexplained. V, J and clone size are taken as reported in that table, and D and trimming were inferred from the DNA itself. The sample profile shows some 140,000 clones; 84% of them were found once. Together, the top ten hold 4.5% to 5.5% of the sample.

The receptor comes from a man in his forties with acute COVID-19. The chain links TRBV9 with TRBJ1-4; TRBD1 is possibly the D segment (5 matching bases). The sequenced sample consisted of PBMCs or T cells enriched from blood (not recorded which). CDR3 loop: CASSANVRASNEKLFF. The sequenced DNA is TGTGCCAGCAGCGCGAACGTCAGGGCCTCTAATGAAAAACTGTTTTTT.